This is a list of T cell receptor beta chains from one sample in a study of OX40 agonist ivuxolimab in advanced cancers. The table came from immunoSEQ multiplex PCR; TCRdb's copy has only in-frame clones and leaves some out. The data show tens of thousands of clones, approximately 86% seen once. The input for sequencing was CD4+ or CD8+ T cells sorted from blood, taken in a trial of the OX40 agonist ivuxolimab. These receptors originate from an adult with an advanced solid tumor such as melanoma, head and neck, liver or kidney cancer. The CDR3 runs from the conserved cysteine through the conserved F or W. The D gene is left open where the match is weak. Some rows have no size entry. The others give once, few or many, or a class for an expanded clone.

CDR3 length,J gene,D gene,V gene,clone size,CDR3 DNA,CDR3 protein
14,TRBJ1-1,-,TRBV9,few,TGTGCCAGCAGCCCCAACCCAGTGGGCACTGAAGCTTTCTTT,CASSPNPVGTEAFF
13,TRBJ1-5,-,TRBV5-1,-,TGCGCCAGCAGCTTGGACGGGGGAGGGCCCCAGCATTTT,CASSLDGGGPQHF
16,TRBJ2-2,TRBD2,TRBV5-7,-,TGTGCCAGCAGCGTAGCGGGACAATGGAACACCGGGGAGCTGTTTTTT,CASSVAGQWNTGELFF
15,TRBJ2-5,-,TRBV4-1,-,TGCGCCAGCAGCCAACCGGGGGAATTTATTGAGACCCAGTACTTC,CASSQPGEFIETQYF
11,TRBJ2-7,-,TRBV29-1,-,TGCAGCGCGCTGGACAGCTACGAGCAGTACTTC,CSALDSYEQYF
13,TRBJ2-2,-,TRBV28,-,TGTGCCAGCAGCTTCGGGAACACCGGGGAGCTGTTTTTT,CASSFGNTGELFF
13,TRBJ1-5,TRBD1,TRBV28,-,TGTGCCAGCAGTTTAGACAGGGGTCAGCCCCAGCATTTT,CASSLDRGQPQHF
18,TRBJ2-3,TRBD2,TRBV4-3,-,TGCGCCAGCAGCCAAGACTCTGGGACTAGCGGGGTGATGGATACGCAGTATTTT,CASSQDSGTSGVMDTQYF
13,TRBJ1-5,-,TRBV7-2,-,TGTGCCAGCAGCTCGCAGACCTCTCAGCCCCAGCATTTT,CASSSQTSQPQHF
15,TRBJ1-2,-,TRBV6-1,-,TGTGCCAGCAGTGCCCATTTCGCGGGGGCCTATGGCTACACCTTC,CASSAHFAGAYGYTF
15,TRBJ1-3,-,TRBV2,-,TGTGCCAGCAACAGGTTGGGTAGTCCTGGAAACACCATATATTTT,CASNRLGSPGNTIYF
13,TRBJ2-7,-,TRBV28,-,TGTGCCAGCACCAGACCATACCCCCACGAGCAGTACTTC,CASTRPYPHEQYF
16,TRBJ1-2,-,TRBV7-2,once,TGTGCCAGCAGCTTGCAAAAGGGGCTGTCTTTCTATGGCTACACCTTC,CASSLQKGLSFYGYTF
14,TRBJ1-4,-,TRBV19,-,TGTGCCAGTAGATACAGGGAACTTAATGAAAAACTGTTTTTT,CASRYRELNEKLFF
15,TRBJ2-3,-,TRBV5-1,-,TGCGCCAGCAGCCGCACGGGTCTCGGCACAGATACGCAGTATTTT,CASSRTGLGTDTQYF
17,TRBJ2-1,TRBD2,TRBV5-1,-,TGCGCCAGCAGCCCACCGACTAGCCTTAGCTCCTACAATGAGCAGTTCTTC,CASSPPTSLSSYNEQFF
12,TRBJ1-2,TRBD1,TRBV7-6,-,TGTGCCAGCAGCACCGACAGGGGTGGCTACACCTTC,CASSTDRGGYTF
13,TRBJ1-3,TRBD1,TRBV30,-,TGTGCCGCAGGGGGATTCTCTGGAAACACCATATATTTT,CAAGGFSGNTIYF
18,TRBJ1-3,TRBD1,TRBV14,-,TGTGCCAGCAGCCGACAGGGATTCCTTTCCAGCTCTGGAAACACCATATATTTT,CASSRQGFLSSSGNTIYF
14,TRBJ1-2,TRBD1,TRBV5-1,-,TGCGCCAGCAGCACGGGACAGGGGGCTTATGGCTACACCTTC,CASSTGQGAYGYTF